This entry lists 2 T cell receptor beta chains sequenced from one sample in a study of T cells in Graves' hyperthyroidism and ophthalmopathy. Researchers amplified the TCR beta CDR3 regions from RNA transcripts. HTBI primers drove first-round RT-PCR of the TCR CDR3. Via MiXCR, TCRdb re-called the multiplex PCR reads, giving one row per CDR3 protein. The sample has about 270,000 distinct CDR3 sequences, over 20% seen once. The specimen sequenced was blood. All receptors come from a woman in her forties with Graves' ophthalmopathy.

This clonotype was recorded at least ten times. The chain recombines TRBV28 with TRBJ1-1; TRBD1 is a possible D gene (5 bases). The germline CDR1 and CDR2 sequences are MDHEN and SYDVKM. The V and J ends lost 7 bases and 5 bases respectively, with 14 bases between them. This CDR3 is 13 amino acids long. Here the CDR3 reads CASMRQRGTEAFF. The CDR3 DNA reads TGTGCCAGCATGAGACAGAGGGGTACTGAAGCTTTCTTT.

DNA of the CDR3: TGTGCCAGCAGCGGACTAGCGGGAGACTGGGAGCTGTTTTTT. The encoded protein is CASSGLAGDWELFF. The V and J genes are TRBV12-3 or TRBV12-4 and TRBJ2-2; 13 positions agree with TRBD2. Trimming at V came to 6 bases and at J to 9 bases, leaving 4 bases not matched to a gene. The CDR3 sequence is 14 residues long.